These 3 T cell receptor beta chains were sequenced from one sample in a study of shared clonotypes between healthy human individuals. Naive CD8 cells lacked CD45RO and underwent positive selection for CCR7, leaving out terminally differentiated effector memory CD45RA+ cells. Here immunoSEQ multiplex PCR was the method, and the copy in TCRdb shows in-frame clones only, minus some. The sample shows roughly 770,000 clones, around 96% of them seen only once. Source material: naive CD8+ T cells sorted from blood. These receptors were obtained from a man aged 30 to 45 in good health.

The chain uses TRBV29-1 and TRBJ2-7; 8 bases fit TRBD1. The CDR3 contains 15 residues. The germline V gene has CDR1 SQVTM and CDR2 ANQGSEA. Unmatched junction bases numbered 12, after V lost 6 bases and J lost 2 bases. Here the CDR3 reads CSVVWGDRPTYEQYF. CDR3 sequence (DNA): TGCAGCGTCGTCTGGGGGGACAGGCCGACCTACGAGCAGTACTTC.

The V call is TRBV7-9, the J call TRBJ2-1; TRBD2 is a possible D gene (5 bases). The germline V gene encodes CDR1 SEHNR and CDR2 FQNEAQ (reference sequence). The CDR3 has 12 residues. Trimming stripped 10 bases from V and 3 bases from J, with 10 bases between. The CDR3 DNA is TGTGCCACAAGCGGACTCTACAATGAGCAGTTCTTC. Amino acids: CATSGLYNEQFF.

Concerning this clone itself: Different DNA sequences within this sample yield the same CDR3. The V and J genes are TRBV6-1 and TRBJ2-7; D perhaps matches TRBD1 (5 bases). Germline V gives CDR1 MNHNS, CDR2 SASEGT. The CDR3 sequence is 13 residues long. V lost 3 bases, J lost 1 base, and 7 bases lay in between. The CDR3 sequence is CASSETVSYEQYF. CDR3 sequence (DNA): TGTGCCAGCAGTGAGACAGTATCCTACGAGCAGTACTTC.